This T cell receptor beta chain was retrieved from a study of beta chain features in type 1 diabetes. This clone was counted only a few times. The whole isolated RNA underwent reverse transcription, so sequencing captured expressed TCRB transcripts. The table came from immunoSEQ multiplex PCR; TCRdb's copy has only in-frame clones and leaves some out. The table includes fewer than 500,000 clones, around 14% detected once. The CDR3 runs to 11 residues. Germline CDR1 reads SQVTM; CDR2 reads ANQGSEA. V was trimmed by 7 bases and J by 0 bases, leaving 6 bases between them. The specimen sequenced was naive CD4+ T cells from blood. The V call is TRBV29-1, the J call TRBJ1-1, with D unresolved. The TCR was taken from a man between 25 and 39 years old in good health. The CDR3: CSAKMNTEAFF. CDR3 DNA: TGCAGCGCAAAGATGAACACTGAAGCTTTCTTT.